These T cell receptor beta chains were read from a single sample in a study of cytomegalovirus exposure and HLA in healthy donors. Assay: immunoSEQ multiplex PCR; the TCRdb copy retains only in-frame clones and omits some. The top ten hold roughly 1.4% of the sample, which has roughly 180,000 clones, about 80% seen once. Sequencing used PBMCs. The receptors were gathered from a woman in her 30s in good health and CMV-seropositive. CDR3s include the opening cysteine and the closing phenylalanine or tryptophan. D genes are given only for firm matches. Rows may omit the clone size; those that give it use once, few, many or a size class.

15	.	TRBV5-1	TRBJ2-7	.	CASSLARGSSYEQYF	TGCGCCAGCAGCTTGGCTAGGGGGAGCTCCTACGAGCAGTACTTC
14	TRBD2	TRBV29-1	TRBJ2-3	.	CSVYSGSGTDTQYF	TGCAGCGTATATAGCGGGAGTGGAACAGATACGCAGTATTTT
12	TRBD1	TRBV7-9	TRBJ1-1	.	CASSLETGKAFF	TGTGCCAGCAGCTTAGAGACAGGGAAGGCTTTCTTT
14	.	TRBV9	TRBJ2-1	.	CASSGGGSYNEQFF	TGTGCCAGCAGCGGAGGGGGCTCCTACAATGAGCAGTTCTTC
15	.	TRBV9	TRBJ1-2	.	CASSVAEGFVYGYTF	TGTGCCAGCAGCGTAGCTGAGGGTTTTGTCTATGGCTACACCTTC
18	TRBD2	TRBV27	TRBJ2-3	few	CASSSPGLAGRSTDTQYF	TGTGCCAGCAGTTCTCCGGGACTAGCGGGACGGAGCACAGATACGCAGTATTTT
13	.	TRBV10-2	TRBJ1-3	.	CASSESAGNTIYF	TGCGCCAGCAGTGAGTCGGCAGGAAACACCATATATTTT
14	TRBD1	TRBV9	TRBJ1-1	.	CASSVAGTDTEAFF	TGTGCCAGCAGCGTCGCCGGGACAGACACTGAAGCTTTCTTT
14	TRBD1	TRBV28	TRBJ1-4	.	CASRPGQGGEKLFF	TGTGCCAGCAGACCGGGACAGGGCGGTGAAAAACTGTTTTTT
15	.	TRBV9	TRBJ2-3	many	CASSVGRGSTDTQYF	TGTGCCAGCAGCGTTGGCAGGGGTAGTACAGATACGCAGTATTTT
16	TRBD1	TRBV28	TRBJ2-2	once	CASRGSGTANTGELFF	TGTGCCAGCCGTGGATCCGGGACAGCAAACACCGGGGAGCTGTTTTTT
14	TRBD1	TRBV19	TRBJ1-2	.	CASTMARTGSGYTF	TGTGCCAGTACCATGGCGCGGACAGGGTCTGGCTACACCTTC
15	TRBD1	TRBV6-5	TRBJ1-2	.	CASSYFGQGAYGYTF	TGTGCCAGCAGTTACTTCGGACAGGGAGCCTATGGCTACACCTTC
15	.	TRBV12-5	TRBJ2-1	once	CASAKTGGAADEQFF	TGTGCTAGTGCAAAAACAGGTGGCGCCGCCGATGAGCAGTTCTTC
16	.	TRBV7-8	TRBJ2-7	.	CASSLERTGGAYEQYF	TGTGCCAGCAGCTTAGAACGTACAGGGGGGGCCTACGAGCAGTACTTC
15	TRBD2	TRBV18	TRBJ2-7	.	CASSRDYAERYEQYF	TGTGCCAGCTCCCGGGACTATGCGGAGCGCTACGAGCAGTACTTC
15	.	TRBV6-1	TRBJ2-3	once	CASSEAAGWTDTQYF	TGTGCCAGCAGTGAAGCCGCAGGTTGGACAGATACGCAGTATTTT
13	.	TRBV30	TRBJ2-3	once	CAWSVTVIDTQYF	TGTGCCTGGAGTGTAACGGTGATTGATACGCAGTATTTT
13	TRBD2	TRBV11-2	TRBJ2-7	.	CATLPSGSDEQYF	TGTGCTACCCTTCCTAGCGGGAGTGACGAGCAGTACTTC
15	TRBD1	TRBV2	TRBJ1-1	once	CASSRTGPKVGEAFF	TGTGCCAGCAGTAGGACAGGACCCAAGGTCGGGGAAGCTTTCTTT
14	.	TRBV28	TRBJ2-7	.	CASSLSGGSYEQYF	TGTGCCAGCAGTTTATCCGGCGGATCCTACGAGCAGTACTTC
12	TRBD1	TRBV30	TRBJ1-3	once	CAWDRAGNTIYF	TGTGCCTGGGACAGGGCCGGAAACACCATATATTTT